Following are 18 T cell receptor beta chains from one sample sequenced in a study of identical twins. In TCRdb, the 5' RACE reads were re-called with MiXCR into one record per CDR3 protein. The sample holds about 890,000 distinct CDR3 sequences, about 12% seen once. The same specimen was also included in a second study, on yellow fever vaccine responses in identical twins.

The sample consisted of PBMCs. The receptor set was obtained from a woman under 30 in good health.

This clonotype was detected ten times or more. The rearrangement joins TRBV5-1 to TRBJ2-1, with TRBD1 matching 9 bases. Germline assignment: CDR1 SGHRS and CDR2 YFSETQ. The CDR3 is made up of 16 amino acids. Losses at the gene ends were 4 bases for V and 2 bases for J; bases not matched to a gene: 7. CDR3 in DNA: TGCGCCAGCAGCCCACAGGACAGGGGAGCCTACAATGAGCAGTTCTTC. This translates into CASSPQDRGAYNEQFF.

This clonotype has more than one count but fewer than ten. V and J are TRBV3-1 and TRBJ2-1, with TRBD1 identical over 10 bases. The length of the CDR3 is 15 residues. CDR1 and CDR2 (germline): LGHDT, YNNKEL (reference sequence). The V segment lost 4 bases and the J segment 10 bases; nucleotides outside the gene matches: 10. CDR3 in DNA: TGTGCCAGCAGCCCGGGCCCGGGACAGGGGTTAGAGCAGTTCTTC. Amino acids: CASSPGPGQGLEQFF.

The J gene is TRBJ2-1, the V gene TRBV6-2 or TRBV6-3; TRBD1 or TRBD2 may be the D gene (6 bases each). The CDR3 sequence is 18 residues long. CDR1 MNHEY and CDR2 SVGEGT come from the germline V gene. Trimming left V 0 bases short and J 2 bases short, with 17 bases between. Written as DNA, the CDR3 is TGTGCCAGCAGTTACTCCCCGGGGGCTAGCGCGACCTACAATGAGCAGTTCTTC. Translating gives CASSYSPGASATYNEQFF.

V is TRBV6-1 and J is TRBJ2-7; D possibly corresponds to TRBD1 (6 bases). V lost 9 bases and J 4 bases, leaving 16 bases between the germline ends. The CDR3 covers 13 residues. The germline V gene encodes CDR1 MNHNS and CDR2 SASEGT. The CDR3 region is CARTGPTPYEQYF. The CDR3 region has the DNA TGTGCCAGGACAGGTCCAACACCTTACGAGCAGTACTTC.

The chain employs TRBV3-1 and TRBJ2-1, with TRBD1 matching 9 bases. With 3 bases clipped from V and 8 bases from J, the junction kept 8 bases outside the gene matches. This CDR3 is 15 amino acids long. The germline V gene has CDR1 LGHDT and CDR2 YNNKEL (reference sequence). CDR3 residues: CASSHRDRVLDEQFF. CDR3 in DNA: TGTGCCAGCAGCCACCGGGACAGGGTGCTCGATGAGCAGTTCTTC.

This clonotype has a handful of counts. The chain links TRBV10-3 to TRBJ2-1; D gene ambiguous. V lost 4 bases, J lost 5 bases, and 15 bases lay in between. The germline gives CDR1 ENHRY, CDR2 SYGVKD. This CDR3 is 15 amino acids long. The DNA of the CDR3 is TGTGCCATCAGTGGGTTTGGTCCGAAAGACAATGAGCAGTTCTTC. Its translation: CAISGFGPKDNEQFF.

This clonotype showed up many times. The chain carries TRBV10-3 and TRBJ2-1; D unresolved. The germline gives CDR1 ENHRY, CDR2 SYGVKD. CDR3 length equals 13 residues. V lost 0 bases and J lost 4, with 4 bases in between. The CDR3 bases are TGTGCCATCAGTGAGTCATTATACAATGAGCAGTTCTTC. Translating gives CAISESLYNEQFF.

This clonotype was seen at least ten times. CDR3 DNA sequence: TGTGCCAGCAGTGGGACAGAATACAATGAGCAGTTCTTC. Encoded protein: CASSGTEYNEQFF. This sequence joins TRBV25-1 and TRBJ2-1; D might be TRBD1 (6 bases). The germline V and J ends were trimmed by 4 bases and 4 bases, with 8 bases remaining between them. CDR1 is MGHDK and CDR2 is SYGVNS in the germline V gene. The CDR3 extends over 13 amino acids. The full variable domain, in which reference TRBV25-1 and TRBJ2-1 provide the parts outside the CDR3, is EADIYQTPRYLVIGTGKKITLECSQTMGHDKMYWYQQDPGMELHLIHYSYGVNSTEKGDLSSESTVSRIRTEHFPLTLESARPSHTSQYLCASSGTEYNEQFFGPGTRLTVL.

The CDR3 loop reads CASSYTVPGGYGYTF. CDR3 nucleotide sequence: TGTGCCAGCAGTTACACCGTCCCAGGGGGCTATGGCTACACCTTC. The chain combines TRBV6-5 with TRBJ1-2; 7 bases are shared with TRBD1. CDR3 length equals 15 residues. Germline V gene sequence: CDR1 MNHEY, CDR2 SVGAGI. Unmatched junction bases numbered 7, after V lost 2 bases and J lost 4 bases.

This clonotype was found many times. The gene calls are TRBV19 and TRBJ2-1, with D unresolved. Germline CDR1 and CDR2: LNHDA and SQIVND (reference sequence). The CDR3 consists of 13 residues. Trimming cost V 0 bases and J 9 bases, with 9 bases left between them. The CDR3 nucleotides are TGTGCCAGTAGTATAGAGCGATTTATTGAGCAGTTCTTC. Its translation is CASSIERFIEQFF.

This clonotype was detected a few times. The rearrangement joins TRBV7-9 to TRBJ2-5, with 9 bases identical to TRBD1. V lost 6 bases and J lost 4; bases outside the gene matches: 9. The CDR3 sequence is 15 residues long. The germline gives CDR1 SEHNR, CDR2 FQNEAQ (reference sequence). CDR3 amino acids: CASRHRTGDGETQYF. DNA for the CDR3: TGTGCCAGCAGGCATCGGACAGGGGACGGAGAGACCCAGTACTTC.

The rearrangement links TRBV6-4 to TRBJ1-2; no reliable D call. The length of the CDR3 is 15 residues. The germline V gene encodes CDR1 MRHNA and CDR2 SNTAGT. V dropped 3 bases and J dropped 4 bases, with 15 bases sitting between them. CDR3 in amino acids: CASSESSSKPYGYTF. The DNA of the CDR3 is TGTGCCAGCAGTGAATCGTCCAGTAAACCCTATGGCTACACCTTC.

This clonotype was seen a handful of times. The V and J genes are TRBV7-9 and TRBJ2-2; the match to TRBD1 covers 9 bases. Germline V gene lookup returns CDR1 SEHNR and CDR2 FQNEAQ (reference sequence). This CDR3 has 13 amino acids. CDR3 DNA sequence: TGTGCTCTAGGACAGGGGCACACCGGGGAGCTGTTTTTT. It encodes CALGQGHTGELFF.

The chain links TRBV13 to TRBJ1-2, with unresolved D. Germline V lookup: CDR1 PRHDT, CDR2 FYEKMQ (reference sequence). V was pared by 5 bases and J by 0 bases, with 13 bases between. The CDR3 has 15 amino acids. This CDR3 is CASSASKAANYGYTF. The CDR3, as DNA: TGTGCCAGCAGCGCTTCCAAGGCGGCTAACTATGGCTACACCTTC. The full variable domain, its missing parts supplied by reference TRBV13 and TRBJ1-2, is AAGVIQSPRHLIKEKRETATLKCYPIPRHDTVYWYQQGPGQDPQFLISFYEKMQSDKGSIPDRFSAQQFSDYHSELNMSSLELGDSALYFCASSASKAANYGYTFGSGTRLTVV.

This clonotype was detected a few times. V gene TRBV12-3 or TRBV12-4 combines with J gene TRBJ1-2; D is uncertain. The CDR3 has 14 amino acids. With 6 bases removed from V and 0 bases from J, the gap between germline ends came to 11 bases. CDR3 in DNA: TGTGCCAGCAGCCGGGGTTTTTCTAACTATGGCTACACCTTC. Translated: CASSRGFSNYGYTF.

The V and J genes are TRBV11-2 and TRBJ2-2; 9 nucleotides match TRBD1. There are 15 residues in the CDR3. Looked up from germline, CDR1 is SGHAT and CDR2 is FQNNGV. With V trimmed by 5 bases and J by 6 bases, 7 bases remained unmatched. The CDR3 coding sequence is TGTGCCAGCAGCCCATGGACAGGGGAGGCCGGGGAGCTGTTTTTT. As protein: CASSPWTGEAGELFF.

The sample holds a few counts of this clonotype. The V gene is TRBV15, the J gene TRBJ2-3; 10 bases line up with TRBD2. Unmatched junction bases numbered 6, after V lost 5 bases and J lost 1 base. The germline gives CDR1 LNHNV, CDR2 YYDKDF (reference sequence). This CDR3 is 16 amino acids long. Here the CDR3 reads CATSSGTSDGTDTQYF. The CDR3 DNA reads TGTGCCACCAGCTCTGGGACTAGCGACGGCACAGATACGCAGTATTTT.

V and J are TRBV12-3 or TRBV12-4 and TRBJ2-7, with 7 bases lining up with TRBD1. The CDR3 runs 14 residues. Unmatched junction bases numbered 8, after V lost 6 bases and J lost 3 bases. CDR3 nucleotide sequence: TGTGCCAGCAGACCGACAGGGAAAAGCTACGAGCAGTACTTC. It specifies CASRPTGKSYEQYF.